This T cell receptor (beta chain) was obtained from a study of liver allograft versus peripheral blood T cells. Study-level background: Intrahepatic T cell receptor repertoires from transplanted livers were compared against repertoires in recipients' peripheral blood.

Each CDR3 protein gets one entry after TCRdb re-called the reads with MiXCR. The sample has about 8,400 distinct CDR3 sequences; over 15% are singletons. This clonotype qualifies as medium-sized (0.01 to 0.1%). Germline values: CDR1 SGHTA, CDR2 FQGNSA. The CDR3 has 14 amino acids. V was cut by 4 bases and J by 4 bases, with 11 bases left in between. The chain joins TRBV7-2 to TRBJ1-5, with D perhaps matching TRBD1 (5 bases). This clonotype originated in a human patient who had a liver transplant. Some of the T cells might come from the graft donor. The chain's CDR3 is CASSSGTGNQPQHF. CDR3 sequence (DNA): TGTGCCAGCAGCTCCGGGACTGGAAATCAGCCCCAGCATTTT.